This is a list of T cell receptor beta chains from one sample in a study of cytomegalovirus exposure and HLA in healthy donors. Some clones are missing from TCRdb's copy, which holds only in-frame ones; the method was immunoSEQ multiplex PCR. The table has approximately 130,000 clones, around 82% seen once; the top ten hold around 1.2%. Sequenced sample: PBMCs. The receptor source for this set is a man aged 45-65 years in good health and CMV-seronegative. The CDR3 runs from the conserved cysteine through the conserved F or W. Fields, in order: CDR3 length, J gene, V gene, clone size, D gene, CDR3 DNA, CDR3 protein. D genes are given only for firm matches. The size field is filled for only some rows; it gives once, few, many or a size class.

CDR3 length: 14
J gene: TRBJ2-7
V gene: TRBV7-9
clone size: .
D gene: TRBD1
CDR3 DNA: TGTGCCAGCAGCTTCACACAGGGGGCCAACGAGCAGTACTTC
CDR3 protein: CASSFTQGANEQYF

CDR3 length: 15
J gene: TRBJ2-1
V gene: TRBV28
clone size: .
D gene: TRBD2
CDR3 DNA: TGTGCCAGCAGTGGGAGCGGGAGCTCCTACAATGAGCAGTTCTTC
CDR3 protein: CASSGSGSSYNEQFF

CDR3 length: 14
J gene: TRBJ2-5
V gene: TRBV2
clone size: .
D gene: .
CDR3 DNA: TGTGCCAGCATCAGTCAGATACAGCAAGAGACCCAGTACTTC
CDR3 protein: CASISQIQQETQYF

CDR3 length: 17
J gene: TRBJ2-3
V gene: TRBV5-1
clone size: .
D gene: .
CDR3 DNA: TGCGCCAGCAGCCCTCGCCTAGCGCCAAATTCCACAGATACGCAGTATTTT
CDR3 protein: CASSPRLAPNSTDTQYF

CDR3 length: 14
J gene: TRBJ1-2
V gene: TRBV28
clone size: .
D gene: TRBD1
CDR3 DNA: TGTGCCAGCAGTTCAACAGGGGGCCTCTATGGCTACACCTTC
CDR3 protein: CASSSTGGLYGYTF

CDR3 length: 19
J gene: TRBJ2-2
V gene: TRBV7-9
clone size: few
D gene: TRBD1
CDR3 DNA: TGTGCCAGCAGCCCACCGCGGGCTGACAGGGGGCAAGGCACCGGGGAGCTGTTTTTT
CDR3 protein: CASSPPRADRGQGTGELFF

CDR3 length: 14
J gene: TRBJ2-1
V gene: TRBV5-1
clone size: .
D gene: TRBD2
CDR3 DNA: TGCGCCAGCAGCTTGGCCGTGGGGGGGAGTGAGCAGTTCTTC
CDR3 protein: CASSLAVGGSEQFF

CDR3 length: 16
J gene: TRBJ1-1
V gene: TRBV5-1
clone size: .
D gene: .
CDR3 DNA: TGCGCCAGCAGTCCCACAGATGGAGGGTCGAGGACTGAAGCTTTCTTT
CDR3 protein: CASSPTDGGSRTEAFF

CDR3 length: 14
J gene: TRBJ2-1
V gene: TRBV12-5
clone size: .
D gene: TRBD2
CDR3 DNA: TGTGCTAGTGGTTCCTCGGGGGGGATACATGAGCAGTTCTTC
CDR3 protein: CASGSSGGIHEQFF

CDR3 length: 15
J gene: TRBJ2-2
V gene: TRBV2
clone size: .
D gene: .
CDR3 DNA: TGTGCCAGCAGCCGCGGGTCTCCCGAACACGGGGAGCTGTTTTTT
CDR3 protein: CASSRGSPEHGELFF

CDR3 length: 13
J gene: TRBJ1-2
V gene: TRBV6-5
clone size: .
D gene: .
CDR3 DNA: TGTGCCAGCAGTGCGGGACTTAACTATGGCTACACCTTC
CDR3 protein: CASSAGLNYGYTF

CDR3 length: 13
J gene: TRBJ2-2
V gene: TRBV11-3
clone size: .
D gene: .
CDR3 DNA: TGTGCCAGCAGCCCGGGGGACACCGGGGAGCTGTTTTTT
CDR3 protein: CASSPGDTGELFF

CDR3 length: 16
J gene: TRBJ1-1
V gene: TRBV5-1
clone size: .
D gene: TRBD1
CDR3 DNA: TGCGCCAGCAGCTTAACATCCGGGACAGTGAACACTGAAGCTTTCTTT
CDR3 protein: CASSLTSGTVNTEAFF

CDR3 length: 13
J gene: TRBJ2-7
V gene: TRBV5-1
clone size: .
D gene: .
CDR3 DNA: TGCGCCAGCAGCTTGGATCTCCGCGGGGAGCAGTACTTC
CDR3 protein: CASSLDLRGEQYF

CDR3 length: 15
J gene: TRBJ2-1
V gene: TRBV2
clone size: .
D gene: .
CDR3 DNA: TGTGCCAGCAGTGAGAGGTTAGCGGAATACAATGAGCAGTTCTTC
CDR3 protein: CASSERLAEYNEQFF

CDR3 length: 17
J gene: TRBJ2-3
V gene: TRBV2
clone size: .
D gene: TRBD2
CDR3 DNA: TGTGCCAGCAGTGAAGGCCCCCCGGGAACTAGCGCAGATACGCAGTATTTT
CDR3 protein: CASSEGPPGTSADTQYF

CDR3 length: 14
J gene: TRBJ2-3
V gene: TRBV6-5
clone size: once
D gene: .
CDR3 DNA: TGTGCCAGCAGAGGGGCCCGGCGGACGGATACGCAGTATTTT
CDR3 protein: CASRGARRTDTQYF

CDR3 length: 15
J gene: TRBJ2-5
V gene: TRBV28
clone size: .
D gene: TRBD2
CDR3 DNA: TGTGCCAGCAGCATGGGACTAGCGGGAGGGGAGACCCAGTACTTC
CDR3 protein: CASSMGLAGGETQYF

CDR3 length: 13
J gene: TRBJ2-7
V gene: TRBV5-1
clone size: .
D gene: .
CDR3 DNA: TGCGCCAGCAGCTTGGAATCGGGGTACGAGCAGTACTTC
CDR3 protein: CASSLESGYEQYF

CDR3 length: 13
J gene: TRBJ2-2
V gene: TRBV6-5
clone size: .
D gene: TRBD1
CDR3 DNA: TGTGCCAGCAGTCTACAGGGGGCCGGGGAGCTGTTTTTT
CDR3 protein: CASSLQGAGELFF

CDR3 length: 16
J gene: TRBJ2-3
V gene: TRBV6-6
clone size: few
D gene: TRBD2
CDR3 DNA: TGTGCCAGCAGCCGCTTTGCGGGAGGCCCACGTTATACGCAGTATTTT
CDR3 protein: CASSRFAGGPRYTQYF

CDR3 length: 16
J gene: TRBJ1-3
V gene: TRBV5-6
clone size: .
D gene: TRBD1
CDR3 DNA: TGTGCCAGCAGCTCCTCCACAGGGGGCGCTGGAAACACCATATATTTT
CDR3 protein: CASSSSTGGAGNTIYF

CDR3 length: 14
J gene: TRBJ2-1
V gene: TRBV5-1
clone size: .
D gene: .
CDR3 DNA: TGCGCCAGCAGCACCGGAGTCCTCCGGGATGAGCAGTTCTTC
CDR3 protein: CASSTGVLRDEQFF

CDR3 length: 15
J gene: TRBJ1-1
V gene: TRBV9
clone size: .
D gene: .
CDR3 DNA: TGTGCCAGCAGCGTCTCGACAGGATTGAACACTGAAGCTTTCTTT
CDR3 protein: CASSVSTGLNTEAFF

CDR3 length: 15
J gene: TRBJ1-5
V gene: TRBV28
clone size: .
D gene: TRBD1
CDR3 DNA: TGTGCCAGCACTCGACAGGGGGGAAGCAATCAGCCCCAGCATTTT
CDR3 protein: CASTRQGGSNQPQHF

CDR3 length: 11
J gene: TRBJ2-3
V gene: TRBV27
clone size: .
D gene: .
CDR3 DNA: TGTGCCAGCTCGACGGGGGTCCACGAGTATTTT
CDR3 protein: CASSTGVHEYF

CDR3 length: 15
J gene: TRBJ2-5
V gene: TRBV19
clone size: .
D gene: TRBD1
CDR3 DNA: TGTGCCAGTAGTACGACAGGGGCTCCACAAGAGACCCAGTACTTC
CDR3 protein: CASSTTGAPQETQYF

CDR3 length: 12
J gene: TRBJ1-1
V gene: TRBV28
clone size: .
D gene: .
CDR3 DNA: TGTGCCAGCAGCTCAGTGAACACTGAAGCTTTCTTT
CDR3 protein: CASSSVNTEAFF

CDR3 length: 15
J gene: TRBJ2-1
V gene: TRBV27
clone size: .
D gene: .
CDR3 DNA: TGTGCCAGCAGTCCAATCGGCGGGATGGGGAATGAGCAGTTCTTC
CDR3 protein: CASSPIGGMGNEQFF

CDR3 length: 14
J gene: TRBJ2-1
V gene: TRBV27
clone size: .
D gene: TRBD1
CDR3 DNA: TGTGCCAGCAGTTTAACGCCAGGGGGCAATGAGCAGTTCTTC
CDR3 protein: CASSLTPGGNEQFF

CDR3 length: 14
J gene: TRBJ2-1
V gene: TRBV6-1
clone size: .
D gene: .
CDR3 DNA: TGTGCCAGCAGCGCCGGCACTAGTCAGTACGAGCAGTTCTTC
CDR3 protein: CASSAGTSQYEQFF

CDR3 length: 16
J gene: TRBJ2-5
V gene: TRBV15
clone size: .
D gene: TRBD2
CDR3 DNA: TGTGCCACCAGCAGGGTACGGACTAGCGGGACGGAGACCCAGTACTTC
CDR3 protein: CATSRVRTSGTETQYF

CDR3 length: 13
J gene: TRBJ2-1
V gene: TRBV10-3
clone size: .
D gene: .
CDR3 DNA: TGTGCCATCAGTGAGTCTATGTACAATGAGCAGTTCTTC
CDR3 protein: CAISESMYNEQFF

CDR3 length: 15
J gene: TRBJ2-5
V gene: TRBV7-8
clone size: .
D gene: .
CDR3 DNA: TGTGCCAGCAGCTTAGAATGGCTTCTCCAAGAGACCCAGTACTTC
CDR3 protein: CASSLEWLLQETQYF

CDR3 length: 17
J gene: TRBJ2-7
V gene: TRBV28
clone size: .
D gene: TRBD2
CDR3 DNA: TGTGCCAGCAGTTCAGTTGTGGGCGGGAGGAGCTCCTACGAGCAGTACTTC
CDR3 protein: CASSSVVGGRSSYEQYF

CDR3 length: 13
J gene: TRBJ1-1
V gene: TRBV15
clone size: .
D gene: .
CDR3 DNA: TGTGCCACCAGCCTGAACCGGGAGTTGGTAGCTTTCTTT
CDR3 protein: CATSLNRELVAFF

CDR3 length: 13
J gene: TRBJ1-1
V gene: TRBV7-9
clone size: .
D gene: TRBD1
CDR3 DNA: TGTGCCAGCAGCTCAACAGGGGTTAATGAAGCTTTCTTT
CDR3 protein: CASSSTGVNEAFF

CDR3 length: 15
J gene: TRBJ2-1
V gene: TRBV7-2
clone size: .
D gene: TRBD2
CDR3 DNA: TGTGCCAGCAGCTGGACTAGCGGGGCCTACAATGAGCAGTTCTTC
CDR3 protein: CASSWTSGAYNEQFF

CDR3 length: 13
J gene: TRBJ1-2
V gene: TRBV10-3
clone size: .
D gene: .
CDR3 DNA: TGTGCCATCAGTGCGAAGACAGGCTATGGCTACACCTTC
CDR3 protein: CAISAKTGYGYTF

CDR3 length: 19
J gene: TRBJ1-1
V gene: TRBV7-9
clone size: once
D gene: .
CDR3 DNA: TGTGCCAGCAGCTTAGTGCGACGTTTGACAGGAGGTGAGAACACTGAAGCTTTCTTT
CDR3 protein: CASSLVRRLTGGENTEAFF

CDR3 length: 16
J gene: TRBJ2-2
V gene: TRBV18
clone size: .
D gene: TRBD2
CDR3 DNA: TGTGCCAGCTCACCACCTGGCGGGAGGGCCGACGGGGAGCTGTTTTTT
CDR3 protein: CASSPPGGRADGELFF

CDR3 length: 16
J gene: TRBJ2-7
V gene: TRBV7-9
clone size: .
D gene: TRBD1
CDR3 DNA: TGTGCCAGCAGCGCCCCATGGGACAGGGGGACCTACGAGCAGTACTTC
CDR3 protein: CASSAPWDRGTYEQYF

CDR3 length: 16
J gene: TRBJ1-1
V gene: TRBV15
clone size: .
D gene: .
CDR3 DNA: TGTGCCACCAGCAAATCGTCCGGGACAAGGGCCGAAGAAGCTTTCTTT
CDR3 protein: CATSKSSGTRAEEAFF

CDR3 length: 15
J gene: TRBJ1-5
V gene: TRBV2
clone size: .
D gene: .
CDR3 DNA: TGTGCCAGCAGTGTCGGACAGACTAGCAATCAGCCCCAGCATTTT
CDR3 protein: CASSVGQTSNQPQHF

CDR3 length: 12
J gene: TRBJ1-1
V gene: TRBV11-2
clone size: .
D gene: .
CDR3 DNA: TGTGCCAGCAGCTTACCTGGGACAGAAGCTTTCTTT
CDR3 protein: CASSLPGTEAFF

CDR3 length: 15
J gene: TRBJ2-2
V gene: TRBV5-1
clone size: once
D gene: .
CDR3 DNA: TGCGCCAGCAGCTTTAGTCAGGGTAGGACCGGGGAGCTGTTTTTT
CDR3 protein: CASSFSQGRTGELFF

CDR3 length: 15
J gene: TRBJ1-2
V gene: TRBV25-1
clone size: .
D gene: .
CDR3 DNA: TGTGCCAGCAGTGATGTACAGGGCGCGTACTTGGGCTACACCTTC
CDR3 protein: CASSDVQGAYLGYTF

CDR3 length: 16
J gene: TRBJ2-3
V gene: TRBV28
clone size: .
D gene: TRBD2
CDR3 DNA: TGTGCCAGCAGTCCCGGGGGAGCGGGAGATCTAAATACGCAGTATTTT
CDR3 protein: CASSPGGAGDLNTQYF

CDR3 length: 13
J gene: TRBJ1-2
V gene: TRBV7-2
clone size: many
D gene: .
CDR3 DNA: TGTGCCAGCAGCTTGACAGTGGACTATGGCTACACCTTC
CDR3 protein: CASSLTVDYGYTF

CDR3 length: 17
J gene: TRBJ2-2
V gene: TRBV19
clone size: .
D gene: TRBD1
CDR3 DNA: TGTGCCAGTAGTCTAGGACAGGCGAGGTTAGTCGCCGGGGAGCTGTTTTTT
CDR3 protein: CASSLGQARLVAGELFF